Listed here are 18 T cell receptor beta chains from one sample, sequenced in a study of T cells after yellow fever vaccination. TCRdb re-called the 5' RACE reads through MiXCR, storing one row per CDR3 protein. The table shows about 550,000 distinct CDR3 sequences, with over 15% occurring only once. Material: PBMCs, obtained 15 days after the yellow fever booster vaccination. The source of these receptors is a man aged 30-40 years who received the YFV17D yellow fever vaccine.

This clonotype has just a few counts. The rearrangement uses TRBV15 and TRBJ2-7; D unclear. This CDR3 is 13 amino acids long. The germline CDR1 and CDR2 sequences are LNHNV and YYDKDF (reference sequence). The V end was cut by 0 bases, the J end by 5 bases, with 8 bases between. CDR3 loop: CATSRDRTNEQYF. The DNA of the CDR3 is TGTGCCACCAGCAGAGATAGAACGAACGAGCAGTACTTC. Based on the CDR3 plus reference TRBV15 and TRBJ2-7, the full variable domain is DAMVIQNPRYQVTQFGKPVTLSCSQTLNHNVMYWYQQKSSQAPKLLFHYYDKDFNNEADTPDNFQSRRPNTSFCFLDIRSPGLGDTAMYLCATSRDRTNEQYFGPGTRLTVT.

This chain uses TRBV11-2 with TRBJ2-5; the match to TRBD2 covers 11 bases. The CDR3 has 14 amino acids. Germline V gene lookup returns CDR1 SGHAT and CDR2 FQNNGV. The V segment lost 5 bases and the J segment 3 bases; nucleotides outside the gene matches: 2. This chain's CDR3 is CASSALAGEETQYF. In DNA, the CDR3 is TGTGCCAGCAGCGCACTAGCGGGAGAAGAGACCCAGTACTTC.

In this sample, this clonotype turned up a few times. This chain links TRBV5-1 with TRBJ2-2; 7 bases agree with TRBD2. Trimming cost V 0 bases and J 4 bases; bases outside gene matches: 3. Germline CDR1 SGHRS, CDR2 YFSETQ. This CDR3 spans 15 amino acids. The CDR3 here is CASSLALAITGELFF. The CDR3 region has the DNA TGCGCCAGCAGCTTGGCACTAGCGATCACCGGGGAGCTGTTTTTT.

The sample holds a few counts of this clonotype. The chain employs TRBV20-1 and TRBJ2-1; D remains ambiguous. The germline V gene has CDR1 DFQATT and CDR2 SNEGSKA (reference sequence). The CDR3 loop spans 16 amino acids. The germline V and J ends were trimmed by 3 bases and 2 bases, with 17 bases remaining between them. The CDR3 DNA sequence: TGCAGTGCTAGCGCCTTGATAGCAAAGGCCTACAATGAGCAGTTCTTC. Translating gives CSASALIAKAYNEQFF.

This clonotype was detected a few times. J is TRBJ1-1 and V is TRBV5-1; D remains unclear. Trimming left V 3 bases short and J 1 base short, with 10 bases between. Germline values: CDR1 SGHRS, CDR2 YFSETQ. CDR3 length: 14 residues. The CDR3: CASSYYHQNTEAFF. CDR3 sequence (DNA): TGCGCCAGCAGCTACTACCATCAGAACACTGAAGCTTTCTTT. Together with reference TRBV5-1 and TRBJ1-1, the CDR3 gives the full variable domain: KAGVTQTPRYLIKTRGQQVTLSCSPISGHRSVSWYQQTPGQGLQFLFEYFSETQRNKGNFPGRFSGRQFSNSRSEMNVSTLELGDSALYLCASSYYHQNTEAFFGQGTRLTVV.

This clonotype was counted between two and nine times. The CDR3 nucleotides read TGTGCCAGCAGAGGAGACAACTATGGCTACACCTTC. Translated, it gives CASRGDNYGYTF. The chain links TRBV6-1 to TRBJ1-2; D remains unclear. The germline V gene encodes CDR1 MNHNS and CDR2 SASEGT. The CDR3 length is 12 residues. V was clipped by 6 bases and J by 2 bases, with 7 bases between them.

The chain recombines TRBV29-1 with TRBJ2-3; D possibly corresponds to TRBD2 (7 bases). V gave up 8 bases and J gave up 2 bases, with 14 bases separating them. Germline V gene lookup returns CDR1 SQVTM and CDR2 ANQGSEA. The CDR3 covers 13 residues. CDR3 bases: TGCAGCACCGAGGGGGGGTCCACAGATACGCAGTATTTT. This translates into CSTEGGSTDTQYF.

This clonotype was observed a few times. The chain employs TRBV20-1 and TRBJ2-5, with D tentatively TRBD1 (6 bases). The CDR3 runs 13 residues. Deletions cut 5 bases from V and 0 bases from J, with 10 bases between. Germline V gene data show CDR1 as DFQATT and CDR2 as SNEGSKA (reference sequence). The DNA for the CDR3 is TGCAGTGCTCCTACAGGGAACCAAGAGACCCAGTACTTC. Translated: CSAPTGNQETQYF.

For the CDR3, the DNA is TGTGCCAGCAGGCGCCACTTTGGCGAGAACACCGGGGAGCTGTTTTTT. Encoded protein: CASRRHFGENTGELFF. This chain links TRBV5-4 with TRBJ2-2; no clear D gene. Germline V CDR1 and CDR2: SGHNT, YYREEE (reference sequence). Trimming took off 5 bases at V and 1 base at J, with 15 bases between the two ends. The CDR3 consists of 16 residues.

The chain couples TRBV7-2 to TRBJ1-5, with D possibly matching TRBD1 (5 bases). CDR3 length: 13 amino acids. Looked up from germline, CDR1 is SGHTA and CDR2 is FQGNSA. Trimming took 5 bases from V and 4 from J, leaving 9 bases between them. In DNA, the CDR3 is TGTGCCAGCAGCCAGACAGCTAATCAGCCCCAGCATTTT. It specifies CASSQTANQPQHF.

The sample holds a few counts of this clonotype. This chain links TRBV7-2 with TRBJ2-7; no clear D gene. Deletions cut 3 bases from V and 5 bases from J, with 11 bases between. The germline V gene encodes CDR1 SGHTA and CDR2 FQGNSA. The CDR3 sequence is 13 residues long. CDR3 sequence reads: CASSFRHRDEQYF. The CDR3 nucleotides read TGTGCCAGCAGCTTTCGGCATCGCGACGAGCAGTACTTC.

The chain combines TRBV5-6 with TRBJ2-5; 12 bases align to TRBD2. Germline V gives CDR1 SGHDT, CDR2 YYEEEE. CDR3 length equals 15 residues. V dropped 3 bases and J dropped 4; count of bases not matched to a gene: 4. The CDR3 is CASSSSGRARETQYF. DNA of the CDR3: TGTGCCAGCAGCTCTAGCGGGAGGGCCCGAGAGACCCAGTACTTC.

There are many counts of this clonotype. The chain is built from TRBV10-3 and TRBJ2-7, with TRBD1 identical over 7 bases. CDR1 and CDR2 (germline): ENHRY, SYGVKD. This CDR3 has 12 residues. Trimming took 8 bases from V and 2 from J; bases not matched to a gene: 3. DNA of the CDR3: TGTGCCATCGGGGACAGAACCTACGAGCAGTACTTC. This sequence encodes CAIGDRTYEQYF.

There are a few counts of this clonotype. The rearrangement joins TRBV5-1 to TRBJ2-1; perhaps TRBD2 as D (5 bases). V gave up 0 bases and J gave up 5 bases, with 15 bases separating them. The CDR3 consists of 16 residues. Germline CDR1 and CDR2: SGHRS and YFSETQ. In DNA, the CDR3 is TGCGCCAGCAGCTTGGGTCCCAGCGGAACCCACAATGAGCAGTTCTTC. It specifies CASSLGPSGTHNEQFF.

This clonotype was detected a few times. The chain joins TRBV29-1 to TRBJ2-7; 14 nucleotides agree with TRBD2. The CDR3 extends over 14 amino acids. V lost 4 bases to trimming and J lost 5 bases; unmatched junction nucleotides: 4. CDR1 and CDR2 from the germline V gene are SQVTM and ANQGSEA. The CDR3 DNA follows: TGCAGCGTTGGACTAGCGGGAGGGTACCACGAGCAGTACTTC. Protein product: CSVGLAGGYHEQYF.

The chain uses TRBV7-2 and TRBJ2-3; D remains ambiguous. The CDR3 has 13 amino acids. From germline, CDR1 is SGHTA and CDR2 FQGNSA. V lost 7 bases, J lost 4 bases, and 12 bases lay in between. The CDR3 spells CASTSRNSDTQYF. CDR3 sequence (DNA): TGTGCCAGCACATCGAGGAACTCAGATACGCAGTATTTT.

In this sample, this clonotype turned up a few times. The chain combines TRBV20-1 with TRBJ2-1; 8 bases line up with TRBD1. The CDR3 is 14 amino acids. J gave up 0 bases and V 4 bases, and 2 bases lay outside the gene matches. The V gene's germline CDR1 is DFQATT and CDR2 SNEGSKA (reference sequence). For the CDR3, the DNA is TGCAGTGCTACAACAGGGGGCTCCTACAATGAGCAGTTCTTC. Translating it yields CSATTGGSYNEQFF.

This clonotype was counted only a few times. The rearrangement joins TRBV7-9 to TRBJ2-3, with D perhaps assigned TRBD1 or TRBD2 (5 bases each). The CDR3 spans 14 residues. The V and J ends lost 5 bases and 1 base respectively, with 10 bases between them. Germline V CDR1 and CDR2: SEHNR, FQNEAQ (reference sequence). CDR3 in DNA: TGTGCCAGCAGCGACCAGGGAGGCACAGATACGCAGTATTTT. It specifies CASSDQGGTDTQYF.